Listed here are 26 T cell receptor beta chains from one sample, sequenced in a study of CD8 T cells in Susac syndrome (dated 2019 in TCRdb). The protocol used for the library was the immunoSEQ multiplex PCR assay. RNA was extracted using the RNeasy kit, and about 0.5 to 1 ug of the RNA was reverse transcribed with random hexamers. TCRdb trimmed the raw reads at Q25, called clones with MiXCR and kept productive beta chains. Entries are consolidated by CDR3 protein sequence, retaining the most common genes and DNA. The sample yields more than 150,000 distinct CDR3 sequences; approximately 93% were counted once. The ten largest clones represent 0.21% of the sample. Sequencing was performed on CD8+ T cells from PBMCs. The receptor set was obtained from a human donor with multiple sclerosis.

The gene calls are TRBV5-4 and TRBJ2-1; the D gene is possibly TRBD2 (5 bases). The CDR3 consists of 12 residues. V gave up 2 bases and J gave up 9 bases, with 9 bases separating them. Per germline, CDR1 SGHNT and CDR2 YYREEE (reference sequence). The CDR3 loop is CASSLKSGEQFF. The CDR3 DNA is TGTGCCAGCAGCTTAAAAAGCGGTGAGCAGTTCTTC.

Only one count was recorded for this clonotype. V usage is TRBV20-1 and J usage is TRBJ1-2, with TRBD1 matching over 11 bases. V shed 1 base, J shed 6 bases, and the junction held 10 bases outside the gene matches. This CDR3 has 16 amino acids. Germline V gene data show CDR1 as DFQATT and CDR2 as SNEGSKA (reference sequence). The CDR3 bases are TGCAGTGCTAGAGGGGGGACAGGGGGATATCGGGATGGCTACACCTTC. Its protein product is CSARGGTGGYRDGYTF.

The chain couples TRBV29-1 to TRBJ1-1, with D possibly matching TRBD1 (5 bases). The CDR3 has 14 amino acids. V was shortened by 6 bases and J by 4 bases, with 18 bases between the two germline ends. The V gene's germline CDR1 is SQVTM and CDR2 ANQGSEA. The chain's CDR3 is CSVWGSGGSTEAFF. In DNA form, the CDR3 reads TGCAGCGTGTGGGGGAGTGGGGGAAGCACTGAAGCTTTCTTT.

The chain couples TRBV14 to TRBJ1-5, with 9 bases that match TRBD1. This CDR3 is 15 amino acids long. With 9 bases clipped from V and 3 bases from J, the junction kept 9 bases outside the gene matches. CDR1 and CDR2 from the germline V gene are SGHDN and FVKESK. CDR3 amino acids: CARRRDRASNQPQHF. CDR3 DNA: TGTGCCAGGAGAAGGGACAGGGCATCCAATCAGCCCCAGCATTTT.

This sequence joins TRBV2 and TRBJ2-2; D gene unclear. Trimming took 4 bases from V and 1 from J, leaving 13 bases between them. The CDR3 contains 16 residues. The germline V gene encodes CDR1 SNHLY and CDR2 FYNNEI. In nucleotides, the CDR3 is TGTGCCAGCAGTGCCCCCCGGTCCCGGAACACCGGGGAGCTGTTTTTT. This translates into CASSAPRSRNTGELFF. The variable domain in full, completed from reference TRBV2 and TRBJ2-2, reads EPEVTQTPSHQVTQMGQEVILRCVPISNHLYFYWYRQILGQKVEFLVSFYNNEISEKSEIFDDQFSVERPDGSNFTLKIRSTKLEDSAMYFCASSAPRSRNTGELFFGEGSRLTVL.

The V call is TRBV13, the J call TRBJ2-7; 9 bases are a match to TRBD1. V lost 5 bases, J lost 7 bases, and 15 bases stayed unmatched. Germline-derived CDR1 and CDR2 are PRHDT and FYEKMQ (reference sequence). CDR3 length: 16 amino acids. CDR3 in amino acids: CASSLRTGDHLWEQYF. In nucleotides, the CDR3 is TGTGCCAGCAGCCTGCGGACAGGGGATCACCTATGGGAGCAGTACTTC.

The CDR3 sequence is CASNTQGAGTEAFF. In DNA form, the CDR3 reads TGTGCCAGCAATACTCAGGGGGCGGGCACTGAAGCTTTCTTT. The V call is TRBV6-1, the J call TRBJ1-1; 8 bases line up with TRBD1. This CDR3 region has 14 residues. The germline CDR1 and CDR2 sequences are MNHNS and SASEGT. J was trimmed by 4 bases and V by 7 bases; bases with no gene match: 8.

This rearrangement joins TRBV29-1 to TRBJ1-2; D may be TRBD1 (6 bases). The V end was cut by 6 bases, the J end by 8 bases, with 16 bases between. This CDR3 spans 12 amino acids. The germline gives CDR1 SQVTM, CDR2 ANQGSEA. The CDR3 nucleotides read TGCAGCGTACCATCGGGGGGGCCAGGCTACACCTTC. The encoded protein is CSVPSGGPGYTF.

This chain joins TRBV15 and TRBJ2-3, with unresolved D. The V end lost 3 bases, the J end lost 7 bases, and 11 bases lay between the germline ends. The CDR3 consists of 13 residues. Looked up from germline, CDR1 is LNHNV and CDR2 is YYDKDF (reference sequence). This CDR3 is CATSSPDAHTQYF. CDR3 nucleotides: TGTGCCACCAGCAGTCCGGACGCCCATACGCAGTATTTT.

The CDR3 loop is CASSPRGDTQYF. The CDR3 DNA sequence: TGTGCCAGCAGTCCGCGAGGAGATACGCAGTATTTT. This chain uses TRBV7-6 with TRBJ2-3; the D is unclear. The germline V and J ends were trimmed by 6 bases and 5 bases, with 9 bases remaining between them. The CDR3 is 12 amino acids. Germline V gene data show CDR1 as SGHVS and CDR2 as FNYEAQ.

J is TRBJ2-7 and V is TRBV29-1; 10 nucleotides line up with TRBD1. V shed 5 bases, J shed 3 bases, and the junction held 10 bases outside the gene matches. The CDR3 is 15 amino acids. Germline lookup yields CDR1 SQVTM and CDR2 ANQGSEA. The CDR3 nucleotides read TGCAGCGTTTTTGGAGGGGGACAGGGGATCTACGAGCAGTACTTC. Translating it yields CSVFGGGQGIYEQYF.

The gene calls are TRBV11-3 and TRBJ1-2, with D unresolved. V shed 6 bases and J shed 8 bases, with 16 bases lying between them. CDR3 length equals 13 residues. Per germline, CDR1 SGHNT and CDR2 YENEEA. The CDR3 here is CASSFPPAAGYTF. The CDR3 DNA follows: TGTGCCAGCAGTTTCCCCCCCGCAGCCGGCTACACCTTC.

As for this clonotype: The junction departs from the called germline gene at one end, perhaps through a read error. The chain couples TRBV15 to TRBJ2-7; possibly TRBD1 for D (5 bases). Germline V gene data show CDR1 as LNHNV and CDR2 as YYDKDF (reference sequence). The CDR3 runs to 13 residues. CDR3 in amino acids: CATSGEDSHEQYF. In nucleotides, the CDR3 is TGTGCCACCAGCGGAGAAGACAGTCACGAGCAGTACTTC.

The rearrangement uses TRBV20-1 and TRBJ2-7; a weak D match, TRBD2 (5 bases). Germline CDR1 DFQATT, CDR2 SNEGSKA (reference sequence). CDR3 size: 14 residues. V was clipped by 0 bases and J by 1 base, with 10 bases between them. CDR3 in DNA: TGCAGTGCTAGAGATACTAGGAAATCCTACGAGCAGTACTTC. It is translated as CSARDTRKSYEQYF.

V is TRBV7-9 and J is TRBJ1-2; the D is unclear. Per the germline V gene, CDR1 is SEHNR and CDR2 is FQNEAQ (reference sequence). This CDR3 is 12 amino acids long. Trimming removed 7 bases at V and 5 bases at J, with 11 bases between. CDR3 nucleotides: TGTGCCAGCACCCCCCTGTGGTATGGCTACACCTTC. Translation gives CASTPLWYGYTF.

This clonotype was counted a single time. The rearrangement joins TRBV4-1 to TRBJ2-2; D unclear. With 3 bases removed from V and 6 bases from J, the gap between germline ends came to 8 bases. This CDR3 comprises 13 residues. Germline CDR1 and CDR2: MGHRA and YSYEKL. The CDR3 DNA sequence: TGCGCCAGCAGCCACCTGACCCCCGGGGAGCTGTTTTTT. Its protein product is CASSHLTPGELFF.

The chain links TRBV20-1 to TRBJ2-1; TRBD2 aligns across 8 bases. V trimming: 3 bases; J trimming: 9 bases; junction bases outside the gene matches: 13. Germline-derived CDR1 and CDR2 are DFQATT and SNEGSKA (reference sequence). CDR3 length: 15 amino acids. The CDR3 DNA sequence: TGCAGTGCTAGGCGGGGGCCTCGGCGGGGGGCTGAGCAGTTCTTC. Translating gives CSARRGPRRGAEQFF.

Only a few counts were recorded for this clonotype. The chain carries TRBV6-5 and TRBJ2-5; D gene ambiguous. Trimming stripped 0 bases from V and 5 bases from J, with 1 base between. In germline, CDR1 is MNHEY, CDR2 SVGAGI. The length of the CDR3 is 11 residues. CDR3 nucleotides: TGTGCCAGCAGTTACTCGGAGACCCAGTACTTC. Encoded protein: CASSYSETQYF.

The V and J genes are TRBV9 and TRBJ2-2; D might be TRBD1 (5 bases). The CDR3 is 15 residues long. CDR1 is SGDLS and CDR2 is YYNGEE in the germline V gene. With 1 base removed from V and 4 bases from J, the gap between germline ends came to 11 bases. The CDR3 spells CASSVNYRSTGELFF. In DNA form, the CDR3 reads TGTGCCAGCAGCGTAAATTACAGGAGCACCGGGGAGCTGTTTTTT. Looking up the rest from reference TRBV9 and TRBJ2-2 gives the full variable domain: DSGVTQTPKHLITATGQRVTLRCSPRSGDLSVYWYQQSLDQGLQFLIQYYNGEERAKGNILERFSAQQFPDLHSELNLSSLELGDSALYFCASSVNYRSTGELFFGEGSRLTVL.

The genes are TRBV29-1 and TRBJ1-2; 9 bases align to TRBD1. V dropped 8 bases and J dropped 8; count of bases not matched to a gene: 12. CDR3 length: 13 amino acids. Per the germline V gene, CDR1 is SQVTM and CDR2 is ANQGSEA. CDR3 region: CSSATDRGSGYTF. The CDR3 DNA follows: TGCAGCTCAGCGACGGACAGGGGCTCCGGCTACACCTTC.

This clonotype occurred once. The chain is built from TRBV30 and TRBJ2-7, with D perhaps being TRBD1 or TRBD2 (5 bases each). CDR3 size: 11 residues. With 4 bases removed from V and 5 bases from J, the gap between germline ends came to 9 bases. In germline, CDR1 is GTSNPN, CDR2 SVGIG (reference sequence). As DNA, the CDR3 is TGTGCCTGGACGAGGGGCCACGAGCAGTACTTC. Protein sequence: CAWTRGHEQYF.

The chain recombines TRBV29-1 with TRBJ2-2; D is unclear. This CDR3 contains 11 residues. Germline loops: CDR1 SQVTM, CDR2 ANQGSEA. V shed 4 bases and J shed 4 bases, with 4 bases lying between them. The CDR3 DNA reads TGCAGCGTTGGGGTCACCGGGGAGCTGTTTTTT. Translation gives CSVGVTGELFF.

This rearrangement joins TRBV30 to TRBJ1-5; 7 bases are shared with TRBD1. Trimming cost V 3 bases and J 1 base; bases outside gene matches: 12. Germline CDR1 reads GTSNPN; CDR2 reads SVGIG (reference sequence). This CDR3 contains 17 residues. The CDR3 here is CAWSPGGGGWSNQPQHF. CDR3 DNA: TGTGCCTGGAGCCCCGGAGGGGGCGGTTGGAGCAATCAGCCCCAGCATTTT.

The genes are TRBV29-1 and TRBJ1-2; D gene ambiguous. V was pared by 2 bases and J by 4 bases, with 14 bases between. Germline V gene lookup returns CDR1 SQVTM and CDR2 ANQGSEA. The length of the CDR3 is 14 residues. CDR3: CSVEWQPNLYGYTF. The CDR3 DNA sequence: TGCAGCGTTGAATGGCAGCCTAACCTCTATGGCTACACCTTC.

This clonotype was seen just once. This chain uses TRBV4-1 with TRBJ1-5, with TRBD1 identical over 7 bases. Germline CDR1 reads MGHRA; CDR2 reads YSYEKL. CDR3 length: 15 amino acids. The V segment lost 3 bases and the J segment 5 bases; nucleotides outside the gene matches: 7. The CDR3 nucleotides read TGCGCCAGCAGCCAGAGACAGGGAGTAGATCAGCCCCAGCATTTT. Translated, it gives CASSQRQGVDQPQHF.

V gene TRBV7-9 combines with J gene TRBJ1-5, with D perhaps matching TRBD1 (6 bases). The CDR3 has 15 residues. The V and J ends lost 6 bases and 5 bases respectively, with 17 bases between them. Germline V gives CDR1 SEHNR, CDR2 FQNEAQ (reference sequence). The CDR3, as DNA: TGTGCCAGCAGTCCTACAGGGTCGGGTGATCAGCCCCAGCATTTT. Translating gives CASSPTGSGDQPQHF.